These 16 T cell receptor beta chains were sequenced from one sample in a study of tissue T cells after allogeneic stem cell transplantation. Some clones are missing from TCRdb's copy, which holds only in-frame ones; the method was immunoSEQ multiplex PCR. The sample has 9,400 or so clones, 50% to 70% seen once. The specimen comprised tissue from the ileum, sampled at autopsy. The receptors were sampled from a woman aged 18 to 55 with breast cancer.

This clone was counted only a few times. This chain connects TRBV12-3 or TRBV12-4 to TRBJ1-2, with no clear D. Trimming left V 3 bases short and J 4 bases short, with 9 bases between. This CDR3 comprises 13 residues. CDR3 in DNA: TGTGCCAGCAGTTTGAGACACGTCTATGGCTACACCTTC. It translates to CASSLRHVYGYTF.

The V and J genes are TRBV30 and TRBJ2-1; D might be TRBD2 (5 bases). The germline V gene encodes CDR1 GTSNPN and CDR2 SVGIG (reference sequence). V gave up 0 bases and J gave up 7 bases, with 16 bases separating them. CDR3 size: 15 residues. The CDR3, as DNA: TGTGCCTGGAGTGTAAAGGGCTCAACGGGGAATGAGCAGTTCTTC. This gives the protein CAWSVKGSTGNEQFF.

The chain uses TRBV9 and TRBJ2-1; D might be TRBD1 (5 bases). V lost 2 bases to trimming and J lost 2 bases, with 8 bases between them. Germline-derived CDR1 and CDR2 are SGDLS and YYNGEE. This CDR3 region has 14 residues. Here the CDR3 reads CASSVPGTYNEQFF. Written as DNA, the CDR3 is TGTGCCAGCAGCGTGCCAGGGACCTACAATGAGCAGTTCTTC.

The J gene is TRBJ2-6, the V gene TRBV18; D unclear. CDR1 KGHSH and CDR2 LQKENI come from the germline V gene. V was cut by 2 bases and J by 0 bases, with 14 bases left in between. The CDR3 contains 18 residues. Written as DNA, the CDR3 is TGTGCCAGCTCACCAGGGATTGGTCCCTTCTCTGGGGCCAACGTCCTGACTTTC. It is translated as CASSPGIGPFSGANVLTF.

This clone was recorded once. The rearrangement links TRBV6-6 to TRBJ1-1; 8 positions agree with TRBD1. This CDR3 is 14 amino acids long. Germline trimming cut 2 bases from V and 6 bases from J; bases unmatched to any gene: 5. The germline V gene encodes CDR1 MNHNY and CDR2 SVGAGI (reference sequence). The CDR3 loop is CASSYGQGRAEAFF. CDR3 in DNA: TGTGCCAGCAGTTACGGACAGGGACGCGCTGAAGCTTTCTTT.

This clone was seen a handful of times. This chain connects TRBV2 to TRBJ2-7; the match to TRBD2 covers 7 bases. Trimming removed 7 bases from V and 1 base from J; junction bases left unmatched: 7. The CDR3 is 14 residues long. Looked up from germline, CDR1 is SNHLY and CDR2 is FYNNEI. The CDR3 region has the DNA TGTGCCAGCAATCGTGGCGGGAGATCCTACGAGCAGTACTTC. This codes for CASNRGGRSYEQYF.

This clone has only a few counts. J is TRBJ2-6 and V is TRBV7-9; no definite D call. The germline CDR1 and CDR2 sequences are SEHNR and FQNEAQ (reference sequence). CDR3 length: 16 residues. V lost 3 bases to trimming and J lost 4 bases, with 13 bases between them. In DNA, the CDR3 is TGTGCCAGCAGCTTCCAGCCGATGTTCGGGGCCAACGTCCTGACTTTC. Residues: CASSFQPMFGANVLTF.

This clone was detected a few times. This chain joins TRBV18 and TRBJ2-1; 7 positions match TRBD1. Germline lookup yields CDR1 KGHSH and CDR2 LQKENI. Trimming cost V 0 bases and J 5 bases; bases outside gene matches: 4. The CDR3 is 15 amino acids. The CDR3 sequence is CASSPPNTGDNEQFF. CDR3 coding DNA: TGTGCCAGCTCACCACCGAACACAGGGGACAATGAGCAGTTCTTC.

V gene TRBV11-2 combines with J gene TRBJ1-4; possibly TRBD1 for D (6 bases). CDR1 is SGHAT, CDR2 FQNNGV, per germline. This CDR3 is built from 15 residues. V was cut by 4 bases and J by 11 bases, with 20 bases left in between. CDR3 residues: CASSSLGGEVKKLFF. The CDR3 bases are TGTGCCAGCAGCTCCCTTGGGGGCGAGGTTAAGAAACTGTTTTTT.

The V call is TRBV3-1 (or the pseudogene TRBV3-2), the J call TRBJ2-1; 10 nucleotides line up with TRBD2. The CDR3 runs 17 residues. CDR1 and CDR2 (germline): LGHDT, YNNKEL (reference sequence). Trimming took 2 bases from V and 8 from J; bases not matched to a gene: 12. CDR3 protein: CASSQRSTSGVADEQFF. DNA for the CDR3: TGTGCCAGCAGCCAAAGATCAACTAGCGGGGTTGCGGATGAGCAGTTCTTC.

This chain connects TRBV7-2 to TRBJ2-3; no clear D gene. The V gene's germline CDR1 is SGHTA and CDR2 FQGNSA. Deletions cut 7 bases from V and 10 bases from J, with 15 bases between. The CDR3 runs to 12 residues. CDR3 DNA sequence: TGTGCCAGCACCTTCGGCGAACTTGCGCAGTATTTT. Protein sequence: CASTFGELAQYF.

CDR3 sequence: CASSEGTEAFF. The DNA for the CDR3 is TGTGCCAGCAGCGAGGGGACTGAAGCTTTCTTT. The chain recombines TRBV12-3 or TRBV12-4 with TRBJ1-1, with a possible D match to TRBD1 (5 bases). V shed 6 bases and J shed 5 bases, with 7 bases lying between them. CDR3 length: 11 residues.

The rearrangement links TRBV19 to TRBJ2-4, with D perhaps TRBD1 (5 bases). V was pared by 5 bases and J by 7 bases, with 12 bases between. Germline V gene data show CDR1 as LNHDA and CDR2 as SQIVND (reference sequence). The CDR3 covers 13 residues. CDR3 bases: TGTGCCAGTAGTCCGGTTCAGGGTAACATTCAGTACTTC. It codes for CASSPVQGNIQYF.

This clone occurred a few times. V usage is TRBV6-2 or TRBV6-3 and J usage is TRBJ2-3; the D gene is possibly TRBD2 (6 bases). The V end was cut by 2 bases, the J end by 2 bases, with 17 bases between. CDR1 and CDR2 (germline): MNHEY, SVGEGT. The CDR3 is 17 amino acids. CDR3: CASSYAGLTIFTDTQYF. The CDR3 DNA reads as TGTGCCAGCAGTTACGCGGGACTCACTATATTCACAGATACGCAGTATTTT.

The genes are TRBV2 and TRBJ2-5; weak D call: TRBD2 (6 bases). V lost 6 bases and J 1 base, leaving 15 bases between the germline ends. CDR3 size: 15 residues. Per germline, CDR1 SNHLY and CDR2 FYNNEI. The CDR3 sequence: CASSPWVSGQETQYF. As DNA, the CDR3 is TGTGCCAGCAGCCCTTGGGTTAGCGGCCAAGAGACCCAGTACTTC. The full variable domain, in which reference TRBV2 and TRBJ2-5 provide the parts outside the CDR3, is EPEVTQTPSHQVTQMGQEVILRCVPISNHLYFYWYRQILGQKVEFLVSFYNNEISEKSEIFDDQFSVERPDGSNFTLKIRSTKLEDSAMYFCASSPWVSGQETQYFGPGTRLLVL.

In its sample, this clone was seen a few times. The V and J genes are TRBV6-5 and TRBJ2-3; 7 nucleotides align to TRBD2. The germline V gene encodes CDR1 MNHEY and CDR2 SVGAGI. V lost 10 bases to trimming and J lost 1 base; unmatched junction nucleotides: 8. CDR3 length: 14 amino acids. CDR3 nucleotide sequence: TGTGCCACCAGAGCGGGGCTCGGCACAGATACGCAGTATTTT. This sequence encodes CATRAGLGTDTQYF.